The T cell receptor beta chain described here comes from a study of blood T cell repertoires in COVID-19. The wider study: The analysed material was cDNA or gDNA that came from T cells, B-cell-depleted T cells, or PBMCs.

In the original processing: Researchers report that nucleated cell counts were estimated from reference gene primer amplification. Method: immunoSEQ multiplex PCR; TCRdb's copy keeps in-frame clones and lacks some. V and J calls plus clone size are reproduced from that table; the DNA served to infer D and trimming. The sample comprises around 130,000 clones, over 80% of which are singletons, and approximately 11% rests with the top ten. Germline-derived CDR1 and CDR2 are WSHSY and SAAADI. Trimming took 7 bases from V and 4 from J; bases not matched to a gene: 5. The CDR3 has 13 residues. The sample was peripheral blood. The clonotype comes from a woman of 80 years or more with acute or convalescent COVID-19. The rearrangement links TRBV10-2 to TRBJ1-1; 8 nucleotides line up with TRBD1. CDR3 residues: CASTGQGFTEAFF. CDR3 DNA: TGCGCCAGCACTGGACAGGGTTTCACTGAAGCTTTCTTT.